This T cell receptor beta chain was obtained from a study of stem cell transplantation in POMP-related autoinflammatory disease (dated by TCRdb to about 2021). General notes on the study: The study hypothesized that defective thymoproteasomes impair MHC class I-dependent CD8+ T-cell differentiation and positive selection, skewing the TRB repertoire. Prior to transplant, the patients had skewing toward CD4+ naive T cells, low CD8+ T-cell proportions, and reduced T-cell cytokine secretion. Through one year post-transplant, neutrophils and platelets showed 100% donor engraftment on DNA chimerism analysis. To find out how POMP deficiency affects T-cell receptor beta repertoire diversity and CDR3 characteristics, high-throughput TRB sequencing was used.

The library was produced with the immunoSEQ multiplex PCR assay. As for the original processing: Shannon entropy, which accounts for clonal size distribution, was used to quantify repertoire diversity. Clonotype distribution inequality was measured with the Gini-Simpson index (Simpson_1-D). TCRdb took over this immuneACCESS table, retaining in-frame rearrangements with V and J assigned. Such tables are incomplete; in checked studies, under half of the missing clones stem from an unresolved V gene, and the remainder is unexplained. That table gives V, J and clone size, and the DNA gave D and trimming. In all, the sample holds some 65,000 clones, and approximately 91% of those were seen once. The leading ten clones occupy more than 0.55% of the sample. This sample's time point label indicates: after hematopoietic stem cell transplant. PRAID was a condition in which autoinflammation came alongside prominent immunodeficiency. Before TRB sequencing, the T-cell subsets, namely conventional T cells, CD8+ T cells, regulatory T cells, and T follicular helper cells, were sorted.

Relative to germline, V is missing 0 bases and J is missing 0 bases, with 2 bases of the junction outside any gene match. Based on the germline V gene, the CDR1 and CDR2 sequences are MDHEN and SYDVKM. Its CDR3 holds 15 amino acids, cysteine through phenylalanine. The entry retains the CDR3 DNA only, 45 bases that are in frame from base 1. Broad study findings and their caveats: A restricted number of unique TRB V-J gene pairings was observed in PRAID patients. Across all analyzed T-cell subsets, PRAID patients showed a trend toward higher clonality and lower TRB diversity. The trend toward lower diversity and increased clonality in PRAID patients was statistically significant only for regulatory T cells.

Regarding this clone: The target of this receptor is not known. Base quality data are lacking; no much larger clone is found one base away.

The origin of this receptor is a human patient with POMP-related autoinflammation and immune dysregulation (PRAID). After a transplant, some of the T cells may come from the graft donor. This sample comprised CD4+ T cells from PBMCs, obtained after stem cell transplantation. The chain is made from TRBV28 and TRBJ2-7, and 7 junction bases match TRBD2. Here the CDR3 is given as CASSLWGGSSYEQYF. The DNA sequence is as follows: TGTGCCAGCAGTTTATGGGGCGGGAGCTCCTACGAGCAGTACTTC.